Sequencing of this TCR beta chain was carried out in a study of T cell repertoires in cytomegalovirus infection. Germline CDR1 is SEHNR and CDR2 is FQNEAQ (reference sequence). V lost 2 bases, J lost 3 bases, and 8 bases lay in between. This CDR3 spans 13 amino acids. A single record per CDR3 protein comes from TCRdb applying MiXCR to the reads. The sample holds some 200,000 distinct CDR3 sequences, approximately 38% seen once. Comments on this clonotype: Its antigen is unidentified.

J is TRBJ2-7 and V is TRBV7-9; D unclear. The source was CD8+ T cells from cultured PBMCs, collected from culture after CMV antigen stimulation. The clonotype originates from a human donor in good health (CMV status not recorded). Some clones in this sample may be carry-over from other donors' samples. The CDR3 reads CASSLRLNYEQYF. As DNA, the CDR3 is TGTGCCAGCAGCTTACGACTTAACTACGAGCAGTACTTC.